Presented here are 5 T cell receptor beta chains from one specimen sequenced in a study of T cell responses to AZD1222 COVID-19 vaccine. Clones were read by immunoSEQ multiplex PCR, and TCRdb kept only the in-frame ones, dropping some. The table has about 83,000 clones, roughly 90% seen once; the top ten hold under 5%. This material consisted of peripheral blood, taken on day 0 of MenACWY control vaccination. The receptors here all came from an adult in good health.

The table lists this clone with a few counts. The chain combines TRBV5-4 with TRBJ2-7, with D tentatively TRBD1 or TRBD2 (5 bases each). CDR1 SGHNT and CDR2 YYREEE come from the germline V gene (reference sequence). The CDR3 is made up of 14 amino acids. The V and J ends lost 2 bases and 1 base respectively, with 10 bases between them. The CDR3, as DNA: TGTGCCAGCAGCTTAGGTGGGGGATCCTACGAGCAGTACTTC. This encodes CASSLGGGSYEQYF.

This chain links TRBV24-1 with TRBJ2-5, with D unclear. V shed 0 bases and J shed 8 bases, with 9 bases lying between them. The CDR3 totals 13 residues. In germline, CDR1 is KGHDR, CDR2 SFDVKD. CDR3 DNA sequence: TGTGCCACCAGTGATTTGCGGGTGGAAACCCAGTACTTC. Residues: CATSDLRVETQYF.

This chain uses TRBV30 with TRBJ2-7; D remains unclear. V dropped 2 bases and J dropped 8 bases, with 19 bases sitting between them. The germline gives CDR1 GTSNPN, CDR2 SVGIG (reference sequence). The CDR3 is 14 amino acids. CDR3 nucleotide sequence: TGTGCCTGGAGTCTGAACGATCGTTACGACAAGCAGTACTTC. It codes for CAWSLNDRYDKQYF.

This clone was seen just once. The chain has TRBV6-5 and TRBJ1-6; D not certain. Per the germline V gene, CDR1 is MNHEY and CDR2 is SVGAGI. Deletions cut 4 bases from V and 13 bases from J, with 14 bases between. There are 13 residues in the CDR3. CDR3 nucleotides: TGTGCCAGCAGTTGGAATGTCGAACGTCCCCTCCACTTT. This translates into CASSWNVERPLHF.

The chain employs TRBV2 and TRBJ2-4; no reliable D call. The CDR3 sequence is 15 residues long. Per germline, CDR1 SNHLY and CDR2 FYNNEI. V dropped 6 bases and J dropped 3 bases, with 15 bases sitting between them. CDR3 sequence: CASSDVVLGKNIQYF. As DNA, the CDR3 is TGTGCCAGCAGCGATGTTGTTTTGGGCAAAAACATTCAGTACTTC.